The 18 T cell receptor beta chains below were found in one sample sequenced in a study of blood T cell repertoires in COVID-19. TCRdb keeps only in-frame clones here, not all; method: immunoSEQ multiplex PCR. The sample has 390,000 or so clones, approximately 87% seen once. The material sequenced was peripheral blood. The origin of the receptors is a woman in her thirties with COVID-19, enrolled during active disease.

This clone has only one observation. The J gene is TRBJ1-1, the V gene TRBV13; D is perhaps TRBD1 (6 bases). The CDR3 is 15 residues long. V was trimmed by 5 bases and J by 1 base, leaving 14 bases between them. From germline, CDR1 is PRHDT and CDR2 FYEKMQ (reference sequence). CDR3 loop: CASSLGTSRNTEAFF. The CDR3 DNA sequence: TGTGCCAGCAGCCTGGGGACATCTCGGAACACTGAAGCTTTCTTT.

In its sample, this clone was seen a few times. This rearrangement joins TRBV6-4 to TRBJ2-3, with 9 bases matching TRBD1. The ends lost 2 bases at V and 3 bases at J; junction bases unmatched: 18. CDR1 and CDR2 from the germline V gene are MRHNA and SNTAGT. The CDR3 covers 20 residues. CDR3 amino acids: CASSDGGSAGVDRGTDTQYF. CDR3 coding DNA: TGTGCCAGCAGTGACGGAGGGTCGGCGGGGGTGGACAGGGGAACAGATACGCAGTATTTT.

The V and J genes are TRBV5-3 and TRBJ2-3, with D possibly being TRBD2 (6 bases). TRBV5-3 is an ORF, with its function uncertain. V was cut by 1 base and J by 3 bases, with 9 bases left in between. The CDR3 covers 14 residues. The CDR3 region is CARSLSGVTDTQYF. In DNA, the CDR3 is TGTGCCAGAAGCTTGTCGGGGGTGACAGATACGCAGTATTTT.

V is TRBV30 and J is TRBJ2-1, with 8 bases matching TRBD2. The CDR3 runs 13 residues. From germline, CDR1 is GTSNPN and CDR2 SVGIG (reference sequence). With 5 bases clipped from V and 5 bases from J, the junction kept 5 bases outside the gene matches. The CDR3 DNA is TGTGCCTGGCAGCGGGAGCACGACAATGAGCAGTTCTTC. Its protein product is CAWQREHDNEQFF. The variable domain in full, with the rest retrieved from reference TRBV30 and TRBJ2-1, is SQTIHQWPATLVQPVGSPLSLECTVEGTSNPNLYWYRQAAGRGLQLLFYSVGIGQISSEVPQNLSASRPQDRQFILSSKKLLLSDSGFYLCAWQREHDNEQFFGPGTRLTVL.

The J gene is TRBJ2-1, the V gene TRBV13; 12 bases are shared with TRBD2. CDR3 length: 15 residues. Germline V gene lookup returns CDR1 PRHDT and CDR2 FYEKMQ (reference sequence). The V and J ends lost 5 bases and 7 bases, in that order; junction bases with no gene match: 6. The CDR3 loop is CASSPGTSGWNEQFF. CDR3 DNA sequence: TGTGCCAGCAGCCCCGGGACTAGCGGGTGGAATGAGCAGTTCTTC.

This rearrangement joins TRBV6-4 to TRBJ2-1, with D possibly TRBD1 on 6 matching bases. With 1 base removed from V and 4 bases from J, the gap between germline ends came to 20 bases. CDR1 is MRHNA, CDR2 SNTAGT, per germline. This CDR3 is 18 amino acids long. The CDR3 spells CASSDFGDTLLPYNEQFF. CDR3 in DNA: TGTGCCAGCAGTGACTTCGGGGACACCCTATTACCTTACAATGAGCAGTTCTTC.

V gene TRBV6-5 combines with J gene TRBJ2-7, with D unclear. Germline-derived CDR1 and CDR2 are MNHEY and SVGAGI. The CDR3 spans 12 residues. V shed 7 bases and J shed 3 bases, with 10 bases lying between them. CDR3 residues: CASNGPFYEQYF. The DNA of the CDR3 is TGTGCCAGCAATGGGCCTTTCTACGAGCAGTACTTC.

The chain carries TRBV24-1 and TRBJ2-5; 7 bases align to TRBD2. The CDR3 has 14 amino acids. Germline loops: CDR1 KGHDR, CDR2 SFDVKD. The ends lost 9 bases at V and 2 bases at J; junction bases unmatched: 8. CDR3 region: CATSSGALQETQYF. DNA of the CDR3: TGTGCCACCTCAAGCGGGGCCTTGCAAGAGACCCAGTACTTC.

V and J are TRBV5-5 and TRBJ2-1, with unresolved D. Germline assignment: CDR1 SGHKS and CDR2 YYEKEE (reference sequence). The CDR3 sequence is 13 residues long. Trimming shortened V by 1 base and J by 5 bases, and 7 bases separated the two germline ends. The CDR3 loop reads CASSLPGNNEQFF. CDR3 coding DNA: TGTGCCAGCAGCTTGCCAGGAAACAATGAGCAGTTCTTC.

The chain couples TRBV28 to TRBJ2-3, with TRBD1 matching over 7 bases. Trimming at V came to 6 bases and at J to 2 bases, leaving 8 bases not matched to a gene. From germline, CDR1 is MDHEN and CDR2 SYDVKM. This CDR3 spans 15 amino acids. The CDR3 region has the DNA TGTGCCAGCAGCCTTCCCGGGACAGCCACAGATACGCAGTATTTT. Amino acids: CASSLPGTATDTQYF.

The chain uses TRBV5-6 and TRBJ1-2, with 9 bases identical to TRBD1. The CDR3 consists of 14 residues. The V segment lost 6 bases and the J segment 7 bases; nucleotides outside the gene matches: 10. Germline V gene sequence: CDR1 SGHDT, CDR2 YYEEEE. CDR3 region: CASNFWDREAGYTF. CDR3 in DNA: TGTGCCAGCAATTTTTGGGACAGGGAGGCTGGCTACACCTTC.

The V and J genes are TRBV6-5 and TRBJ2-1; 7 bases are shared with TRBD2. Germline V gene sequence: CDR1 MNHEY, CDR2 SVGAGI. The CDR3 contains 15 residues. V lost 4 bases, J lost 2 bases, and 5 bases stayed unmatched. CDR3 nucleotides: TGTGCCAGCAGTTCCAAGCGGGATCCCTACAATGAGCAGTTCTTC. It specifies CASSSKRDPYNEQFF.

V is TRBV7-2 and J is TRBJ2-7; 8 positions agree with TRBD1. CDR3 size: 12 residues. Germline trimming cut 5 bases from V and 9 bases from J; bases unmatched to any gene: 6. Germline values: CDR1 SGHTA, CDR2 FQGNSA. The CDR3 reads CASSPDRGGQYF. In DNA, the CDR3 is TGTGCCAGCAGCCCCGACAGGGGAGGGCAGTACTTC.

This rearrangement joins TRBV28 to TRBJ1-4; a possible D gene is TRBD1 (6 bases). The CDR3 has 13 amino acids. V lost 2 bases and J 7 bases, leaving 8 bases between the germline ends. Germline V gene data show CDR1 as MDHEN and CDR2 as SYDVKM. The CDR3, as DNA: TGTGCCAGCAGTTTAGTAGGGGGTGAAAAACTGTTTTTT. Translating it yields CASSLVGGEKLFF.

The gene calls are TRBV5-1 and TRBJ1-2; possibly TRBD1 for D (6 bases). Germline lookup yields CDR1 SGHRS and CDR2 YFSETQ. The CDR3 spans 13 residues. V gave up 4 bases and J gave up 6 bases, with 13 bases separating them. CDR3 sequence (DNA): TGCGCCAGCAGCCCATTACAGGGAGATGGCTACACCTTC. Protein product: CASSPLQGDGYTF. Variable domain in full (rest from reference TRBV5-1 and TRBJ1-2): KAGVTQTPRYLIKTRGQQVTLSCSPISGHRSVSWYQQTPGQGLQFLFEYFSETQRNKGNFPGRFSGRQFSNSRSEMNVSTLELGDSALYLCASSPLQGDGYTFGSGTRLTVV.

The chain combines TRBV6-5 with TRBJ2-1; 11 bases agree with TRBD2. CDR1 is MNHEY, CDR2 SVGAGI, per germline. This CDR3 has 13 residues. The V segment lost 5 bases and the J segment 12 bases; nucleotides outside the gene matches: 6. As DNA, the CDR3 is TGTGCCAGCAGTCAGACTAGCGGGAAGCGGCAGTTCTTC. Translating it yields CASSQTSGKRQFF.

CDR3 bases: TGTGCCAGCAATTTGGCTAGCGGGAGTTTGGAGGAGCAGTTCTTC. Translated, it gives CASNLASGSLEEQFF. The chain recombines TRBV9 with TRBJ2-1, with 10 nucleotides matching TRBD2. J gave up 10 bases and V 6 bases, and 13 bases lay outside the gene matches. CDR3 size: 15 residues. Per germline, CDR1 SGDLS and CDR2 YYNGEE.

The CDR3 nucleotides read TGTGCCTGGAGTGACGAGGGCTACACCTTC. Translating gives CAWSDEGYTF. The rearrangement links TRBV30 to TRBJ1-2; D gene uncertain. The CDR3 is 10 amino acids. V lost 1 base and J lost 8, with 5 bases in between. CDR1 is GTSNPN, CDR2 SVGIG, per germline (reference sequence).